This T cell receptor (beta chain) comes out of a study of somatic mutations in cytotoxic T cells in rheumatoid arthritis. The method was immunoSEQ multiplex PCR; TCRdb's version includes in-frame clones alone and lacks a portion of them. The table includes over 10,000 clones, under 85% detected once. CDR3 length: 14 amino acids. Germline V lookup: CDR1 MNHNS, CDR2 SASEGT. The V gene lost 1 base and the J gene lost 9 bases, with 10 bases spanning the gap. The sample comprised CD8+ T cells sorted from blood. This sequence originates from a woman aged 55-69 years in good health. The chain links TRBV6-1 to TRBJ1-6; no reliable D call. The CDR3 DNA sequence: TGTGCCAGCAGTGAAGGGGTTTGGAGTTCACCCCTCCACTTT. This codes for CASSEGVWSSPLHF.